This T cell receptor (beta chain) originates from a study of persistence of HIV-infected CD4 T cells. Study-level points and caveats: Degenerate expanded CDR3beta sequences were enriched among CMV- and Gag-responding cells.

The CDR3 runs to 15 residues. Germline values: CDR1 SGHNT, CDR2 YYREEE (reference sequence). The V gene end was trimmed by 4 bases and the J gene end by 5 bases; junction bases not matched to a gene: 8. Cells were stimulated nonspecifically with anti-CD3/anti-CD28 magnetic beads. Sorting of responding CD4+ T cells relied on upregulated CD40 ligand together with CD69. Undetectable plasma HIV-1 RNA below 50 copies/mL lasted at least 4 years. This was the immunoSEQ version 4 assay in survey mode. TCRdb keeps only in-frame clones here, not all; method: immunoSEQ multiplex PCR. The sample holds tens of thousands of clones, roughly nine tenths seen once. The table lists this clone with a count of one. The antigen is undetermined.

The clonotype was recovered from an adult woman with HIV who was CMV-seropositive. The source material was CD4+ T cells sorted from PBMCs after roughly 18-hour stimulation, sampled from a patient who received antiretroviral therapy. This chain links TRBV5-4 with TRBJ2-2, with 7 bases lining up with TRBD1. The CDR3 DNA reads as TGTGCCAGCAGCGAACCGGGACAGCTGACCGGGGAGCTGTTTTTT. Translating it yields CASSEPGQLTGELFF.